Presented here are 19 T cell receptor beta chains from one specimen sequenced in a study of control samples from healthy donors and cancer patients. The data were produced by immunoSEQ multiplex PCR, yet TCRdb's version contains in-frame clones alone and is incomplete. The data show about 150,000 clones, 93% seen once. Sequenced: blood. All receptors come from a man younger than 35 in good health.

The chain links TRBV2 to TRBJ1-5, with D possibly matching TRBD1 (5 bases). In germline, CDR1 is SNHLY, CDR2 FYNNEI. The CDR3 contains 14 residues. Trimming removed 2 bases from V and 7 bases from J, with 12 bases in between. The CDR3 is CASSETLGPQPQHF. In DNA form, the CDR3 reads TGTGCCAGCAGTGAAACCCTGGGGCCGCAGCCCCAGCATTTT.

The CDR3, as DNA: TGTGCCAGCAGTTACGGATCCGGGACAGCACCCTCCTATAATTCACCCCTCCACTTT. The encoded protein is CASSYGSGTAPSYNSPLHF. The chain combines TRBV6-2 or TRBV6-3 with TRBJ1-6; 7 bases align to TRBD1. With 2 bases clipped from V and 0 bases from J, the junction kept 10 bases outside the gene matches. This CDR3 is built from 19 residues. Per the germline V gene, CDR1 is MNHEY and CDR2 is SVGEGT.

The sample holds a few counts of this clone. V and J are TRBV6-4 and TRBJ1-2, with TRBD1 matching over 9 bases. The CDR3 loop spans 16 amino acids. Germline V gene lookup returns CDR1 MRHNA and CDR2 SNTAGT. The junction had 10 bases not matched to a gene; V was cut back by 6 bases and J by 2 bases. The CDR3 spells CASSPKGQGENYGYTF. The CDR3 region has the DNA TGTGCCAGCAGCCCTAAGGGACAGGGAGAAAACTATGGCTACACCTTC.

The genes are TRBV6-5 and TRBJ1-2, with D possibly TRBD1 on 6 matching bases. Germline CDR1 is MNHEY and CDR2 is SVGAGI. The CDR3 covers 15 residues. The germline V and J ends were trimmed by 0 bases and 4 bases, with 12 bases remaining between them. The CDR3 region has the DNA TGTGCCAGCAGTTACTCCGTGGGGGGCGGCTATGGCTACACCTTC. Translation gives CASSYSVGGGYGYTF.

V is TRBV2 and J is TRBJ1-5; 7 positions match TRBD1. This CDR3 spans 15 amino acids. The V segment lost 4 bases and the J segment 4 bases; nucleotides outside the gene matches: 7. Germline CDR1 reads SNHLY; CDR2 reads FYNNEI. The CDR3 DNA follows: TGTGCCAGCAGTGTGTACAGGGGCGATAATCAGCCCCAGCATTTT. Amino acid sequence: CASSVYRGDNQPQHF.

The chain uses TRBV30 and TRBJ1-1, with TRBD1 matching 8 bases. V was clipped by 2 bases and J by 5 bases; unmatched bases: 16. CDR1 is GTSNPN and CDR2 is SVGIG in the germline V gene (reference sequence). The length of the CDR3 is 17 residues. The CDR3 DNA follows: TGTGCCTGGAGTAAAAGGACAGGGCGTAGAGAGAGGACTGAAGCTTTCTTT. Protein sequence: CAWSKRTGRRERTEAFF.

The chain is built from TRBV6-1 and TRBJ1-2; D is unresolved. CDR3 size: 16 residues. V was trimmed by 2 bases and J by 4 bases, leaving 17 bases between them. CDR1 and CDR2 (germline): MNHNS, SASEGT. The CDR3 nucleotides read TGTGCCAGCAGTGAACTAGAGACACCCCACCTCTATGGCTACACCTTC. Translation: CASSELETPHLYGYTF.

V gene TRBV5-4 combines with J gene TRBJ2-3; 14 nucleotides agree with TRBD2. Germline values: CDR1 SGHNT, CDR2 YYREEE (reference sequence). V dropped 4 bases and J dropped 0; count of bases not matched to a gene: 13. The CDR3 contains 20 residues. CDR3 protein: CASSAPGTSGRRVSTDTQYF. CDR3 nucleotides: TGTGCCAGCAGCGCTCCCGGGACTAGCGGGAGACGGGTGAGCACAGATACGCAGTATTTT.

The J gene is TRBJ1-5, the V gene TRBV7-6; no clear D gene. CDR3 length: 13 amino acids. V was cut by 2 bases and J by 4 bases, with 6 bases left in between. Germline V gene lookup returns CDR1 SGHVS and CDR2 FNYEAQ. The CDR3 DNA follows: TGTGCCAGCAGCTTATTTAGTAATCAGCCCCAGCATTTT. This sequence encodes CASSLFSNQPQHF.

As for this clone: Other DNA sequences in the same sample also yield this CDR3. This chain connects TRBV18 to TRBJ2-7, with D unresolved. This CDR3 spans 14 amino acids. The ends were cut back, 6 bases at V and 0 bases at J, with 12 bases in the middle. Germline V gives CDR1 KGHSH, CDR2 LQKENI. The CDR3 sequence: CASSPKDVSYEQYF. The CDR3, as DNA: TGTGCCAGCTCCCCGAAGGACGTCTCCTACGAGCAGTACTTC. Looking up the rest from reference TRBV18 and TRBJ2-7 gives the full variable domain: NAGVMQNPRHLVRRRGQEARLRCSPMKGHSHVYWYRQLPEEGLKFMVYLQKENIIDESGMPKERFSAEFPKEGPSILRIQQVVRGDSAAYFCASSPKDVSYEQYFGPGTRLTVT.

The chain carries TRBV14 and TRBJ2-2; unclear D gene. CDR1 SGHDN and CDR2 FVKESK come from the germline V gene. The CDR3 has 13 amino acids. V lost 7 bases and J lost 5, with 11 bases in between. CDR3 protein: CASNRLGTGELFF. The CDR3 nucleotides are TGTGCCAGCAATCGCCTGGGTACCGGGGAGCTGTTTTTT.

The chain recombines TRBV9 with TRBJ1-4; 9 bases align to TRBD1. The CDR3 runs 15 residues. Germline V gene sequence: CDR1 SGDLS, CDR2 YYNGEE. V was pared by 4 bases and J by 6 bases, with 7 bases of the junction left unmatched. The CDR3 protein is CASSPRTGEYEKLFF. The CDR3 nucleotides are TGTGCCAGCAGCCCACGGACAGGGGAATATGAAAAACTGTTTTTT.

The gene calls are TRBV19 and TRBJ1-5, with TRBD1 matching over 7 bases. In germline, CDR1 is LNHDA, CDR2 SQIVND (reference sequence). The CDR3 runs 15 residues. Trimming removed 7 bases from V and 5 bases from J; junction bases left unmatched: 11. The CDR3: CASTDVGQLYQPQHF. As DNA, the CDR3 is TGTGCCAGTACCGATGTGGGACAGCTATATCAGCCCCAGCATTTT. The complete variable domain, with remaining parts taken from reference TRBV19 and TRBJ1-5, reads DGGITQSPKYLFRKEGQNVTLSCEQNLNHDAMYWYRQDPGQGLRLIYYSQIVNDFQKGDIAEGYSVSREKKESFPLTVTSAQKNPTAFYLCASTDVGQLYQPQHFGDGTRLSIL.

The chain combines TRBV5-1 with TRBJ1-1; 8 bases are shared with TRBD1. Germline CDR1 reads SGHRS; CDR2 reads YFSETQ. V shed 5 bases and J 11 bases; nucleotides not matched to a gene: 17. The CDR3 has 15 residues. The CDR3 sequence: CASRTGDAKTTRAFF. In nucleotides, the CDR3 is TGCGCCAGCAGGACAGGGGACGCCAAAACTACGCGGGCTTTCTTT.

J is TRBJ1-1 and V is TRBV6-2 or TRBV6-3; 10 bases are shared with TRBD1. V lost 2 bases and J lost 4; bases outside the gene matches: 7. The germline gives CDR1 MNHEY, CDR2 SVGEGT. The CDR3 extends over 16 amino acids. The CDR3 DNA is TGTGCCAGCAGTTACGGGCTTGGACAGGGGGGCACTGAAGCTTTCTTT. This gives the protein CASSYGLGQGGTEAFF.

The chain couples TRBV24-1 to TRBJ2-1, with a tentative D call TRBD2 (5 bases). The CDR3 covers 14 residues. V gave up 5 bases and J gave up 0 bases, with 7 bases separating them. In germline, CDR1 is KGHDR, CDR2 SFDVKD. The CDR3 nucleotides read TGTGCCACCAGTGCAAGCGGCTCCTACAATGAGCAGTTCTTC. Its protein is CATSASGSYNEQFF.

The chain carries TRBV4-2 and TRBJ1-2; D unresolved. Germline CDR1 reads LGHNA; CDR2 reads YNFKEQ. The CDR3 sequence is 14 residues long. The V gene lost 1 base and the J gene lost 3 bases, with 9 bases spanning the gap. The CDR3 loop is CASSQVGRHYGYTF. In DNA, the CDR3 is TGTGCCAGCAGCCAAGTTGGACGGCACTATGGCTACACCTTC.

The rearrangement joins TRBV27 to TRBJ2-2; D is uncertain. The V and J ends lost 1 base and 7 bases respectively, with 13 bases between them. CDR3 size: 15 residues. Per germline, CDR1 MNHEY and CDR2 SMNVEV (reference sequence). CDR3 sequence: CASSLLALYHGELFF. The CDR3 DNA sequence: TGTGCCAGCAGTTTATTGGCGCTATACCACGGGGAGCTGTTTTTT.

This chain connects TRBV19 to TRBJ1-1; D might be TRBD1 (5 bases). V gave up 1 base and J gave up 3 bases, with 12 bases separating them. Germline values: CDR1 LNHDA, CDR2 SQIVND (reference sequence). The CDR3 spans 15 residues. CDR3 protein: CASSIGGTSYTEAFF. CDR3 nucleotide sequence: TGTGCCAGTAGTATAGGGGGCACCTCGTACACTGAAGCTTTCTTT.